This TCR beta chain was captured by sequencing in a study of tumor-infiltrating lymphocytes in primary liver carcinoma. Study in general: Roughly 3.5 to 7.5 million productive TCRbeta reads were obtained per sample, with similar numbers across tissue types.

This CDR3 contains 13 residues. Germline loops: CDR1 MDHEN, CDR2 SYDVKM. A constant-region primer served to make TCR beta cDNA from 500 to 550 ng total RNA. What produced the TCR beta libraries was three nested multiplex PCR rounds using slightly modified ARM-PCR. PCR rounds one and two used TRBV1-TRBV30 forward primers with a C-beta reverse primer for about 9 cycles each. Using its own MiXCR run on the multiplex PCR reads, TCRdb lists one record per CDR3 protein. The table includes 95,000 to 100,000 distinct CDR3 sequences, about 62% detected once. About this clonotype itself: A much larger clone differs by one base, so this may be a read error.

Both RNA and DNA were isolated together from around 20-30 mg of bulk tissue that had not been sorted. Patients in the cohort were treatment-naive and living with chronic HBV infection. Every tumor sample analyzed contained over 85% viable tumor cells. The origin of this receptor is a woman between 55 and 75 years old with primary liver carcinoma and hepatitis B virus infection. Sequencing was performed on liver tumor tissue from sampling region 2. Subset here: tumor region T2, inferior pole. V is TRBV28 and J is TRBJ1-6, with a tentative D call TRBD1 (6 bases). The DNA for the CDR3 is TGTGCCAGCAGTTGGCAGGGGAATTCACCCCTCCAGTTT. Amino acids: CASSWQGNSPLQF.